This TCR beta chain was retrieved from a study of shared T cell receptors in the human thymus. This clone was counted a few times. This CDR3 spans 19 amino acids. Using immunoSEQ multiplex PCR, the repertoire was profiled, and TCRdb retains in-frame clones only, with some absent. This sample has about 610,000 clones, with roughly 90% found just once. A further study also used this sample, focusing on human thymus T cells. That report notes: An apparent bias in V and J gene usage was seen in thymic and blood repertoires. Highly overlapping thymic repertoires in unrelated individuals were reported by related research.

The sequenced sample was thymocytes. The receptor's source is a boy less than two years old with a congenital heart defect. This sequence joins TRBV21-1 and TRBJ2-7; the table gives TRBD2 as D, unverified against the DNA. TRBV21-1 is given as a pseudogene. CDR3: CASSNPIMGLAGVTYEQYF. DNA of the CDR3: TGTGCCAGCAGCAACCCTATCATGGGACTAGCGGGCGTCACCTACGAGCAGTACTTC.